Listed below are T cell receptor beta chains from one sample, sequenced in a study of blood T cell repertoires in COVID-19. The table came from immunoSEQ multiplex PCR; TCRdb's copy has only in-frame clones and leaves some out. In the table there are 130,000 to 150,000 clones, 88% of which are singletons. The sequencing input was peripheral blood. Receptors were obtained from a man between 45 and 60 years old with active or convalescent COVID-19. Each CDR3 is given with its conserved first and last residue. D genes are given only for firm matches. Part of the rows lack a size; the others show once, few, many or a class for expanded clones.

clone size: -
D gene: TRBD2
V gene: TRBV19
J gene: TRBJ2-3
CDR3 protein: CASTPGGGRTDTQYF
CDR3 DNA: TGTGCCAGTACCCCGGGGGGGGGCCGCACAGATACGCAGTATTTT

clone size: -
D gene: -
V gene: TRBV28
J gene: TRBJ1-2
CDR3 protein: CASSFWQGNGYTF
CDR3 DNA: TGTGCCAGCAGTTTTTGGCAGGGGAATGGCTACACCTTC

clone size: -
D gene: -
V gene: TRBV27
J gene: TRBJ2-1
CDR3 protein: CASRASGSYNEQFF
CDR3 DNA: TGTGCCAGCAGGGCGAGCGGTAGCTACAATGAGCAGTTCTTC

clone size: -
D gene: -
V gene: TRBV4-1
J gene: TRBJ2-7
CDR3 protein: CASSPQQEYYEQYF
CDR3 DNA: TGCGCCAGCAGCCCTCAACAGGAGTACTACGAGCAGTACTTC

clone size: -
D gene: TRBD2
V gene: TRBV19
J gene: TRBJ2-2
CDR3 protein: CASSRLAGNTGELFF
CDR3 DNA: TGTGCCAGTTCTAGACTAGCGGGGAACACCGGGGAGCTGTTTTTT

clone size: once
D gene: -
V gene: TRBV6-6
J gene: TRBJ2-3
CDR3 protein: CASSYSSPRDTQYF
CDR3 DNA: TGTGCCAGCAGTTACTCTTCACCTAGGGATACGCAGTATTTT

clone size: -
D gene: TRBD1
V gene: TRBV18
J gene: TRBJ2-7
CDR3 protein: CASSEKLQGDEQYF
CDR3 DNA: TGTGCCAGCTCAGAGAAATTACAGGGGGACGAGCAGTACTTC

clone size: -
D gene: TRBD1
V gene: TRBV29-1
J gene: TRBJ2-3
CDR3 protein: CSTKLRDRVTDTQYF
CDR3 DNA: TGCAGTACAAAACTCCGGGACAGGGTCACAGATACGCAGTATTTT

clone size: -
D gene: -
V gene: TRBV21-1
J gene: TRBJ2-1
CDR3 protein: CASSNREQFF
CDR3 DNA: TGTGCCAGCAGCAACCGTGAGCAGTTCTTC

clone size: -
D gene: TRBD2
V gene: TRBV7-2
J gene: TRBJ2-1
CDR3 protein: CASSSRLAGDYYEQFF
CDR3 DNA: TGTGCCAGCAGCTCCAGACTAGCGGGAGATTACTATGAGCAGTTCTTC

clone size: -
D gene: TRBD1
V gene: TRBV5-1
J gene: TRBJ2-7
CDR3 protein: CASSSDRLGEQYF
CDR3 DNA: TGCGCCAGCAGCTCGGACAGGTTGGGGGAGCAGTACTTC